The clone carrying this T cell receptor (beta chain) was seen repeatedly, ten times or more. Its antigen is not known. The source of the sample is a study of neurological immune-mediated disorders. Notes on the study in general: There was no clinical or MRI feature that was associated with the multiple sclerosis repertoire cluster.

V gave up 4 bases and J gave up 6 bases; unmatched junction bases: 6. CDR3 length equals 14 residues. Germline V CDR1 and CDR2: SGHRS, YFSETQ. A 10-nucleotide random UMI tagged transcripts in template-switch 5'RACE cDNA synthesis. One entry per CDR3 protein results from TCRdb running MiXCR on the 5' RACE reads. The table has about 55,000 distinct CDR3 sequences, roughly 4.6% seen once. The sample taken for sequencing was PBMCs. The TCR comes from a man in his forties or fifties with multiple sclerosis. The chain has TRBV5-1 and TRBJ2-4; TRBD2 matches at 8 bases. The CDR3 bases are TGCGCCAGCAGCCCCGCGGGGGGCCGAAACATTCAGTACTTC. Its translation: CASSPAGGRNIQYF.